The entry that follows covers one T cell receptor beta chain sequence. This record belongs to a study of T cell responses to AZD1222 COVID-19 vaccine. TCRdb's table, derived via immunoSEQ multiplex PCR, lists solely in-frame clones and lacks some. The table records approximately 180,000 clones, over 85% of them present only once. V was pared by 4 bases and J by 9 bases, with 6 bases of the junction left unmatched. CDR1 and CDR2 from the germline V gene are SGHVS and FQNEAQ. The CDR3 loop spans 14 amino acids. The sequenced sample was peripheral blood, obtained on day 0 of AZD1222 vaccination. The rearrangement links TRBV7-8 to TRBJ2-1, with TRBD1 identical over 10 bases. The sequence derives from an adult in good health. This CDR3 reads CASSSRDRGGEQFF. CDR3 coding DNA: TGTGCCAGCAGCTCCCGGGACAGGGGTGGTGAGCAGTTCTTC. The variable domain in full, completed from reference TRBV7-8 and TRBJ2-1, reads GAGVSQSPRYKVAKRGQDVALRCDPISGHVSLFWYQQALGQGPEFLTYFQNEAQLDKSGLPSDRFFAERPEGSVSTLKIQRTQQEDSAVYLCASSSRDRGGEQFFGPGTRLTVL.